This TCR beta chain was identified during a study of cytomegalovirus exposure and HLA in healthy donors. Study at large: Counted in an early data release were roughly 87 million unique TCRs from HLA-typed donors. Findings and caveats of the study: With further analysis later on, most CMV-associated TCR beta chains appeared HLA-restricted. Later analysis indicated greater clonal expansion among HLA-associated TCR beta chains than among equally common other chains. The authors enumerated roughly 160 TCR beta chains as linked to cytomegalovirus.

Trimming removed 2 bases at V and 0 bases at J, with 7 bases between. This CDR3 is 14 amino acids long. Germline CDR1 and CDR2: MDHEN and SYDVKM. Use of 60 Vbeta and 13 Jbeta primers characterized the PCR. TCRdb's table, derived via immunoSEQ multiplex PCR, lists solely in-frame clones and lacks some. The data contain approximately 100,000 clones, 70% of them singletons. A word on this clone: Its antigen is unknown.

This TCR derives from a man aged 40-50 years in good health and CMV-seropositive. V gene TRBV28 combines with J gene TRBJ1-2; D not certain. Input material: PBMCs. The CDR3 is CASSLVYANYGYTF. The CDR3 nucleotides read TGTGCCAGCAGTTTAGTTTATGCTAACTATGGCTACACCTTC.